The 15 T cell receptor beta chains below all came from one sample that was sequenced in a study of cytomegalovirus exposure and HLA in healthy donors. The assay was immunoSEQ multiplex PCR, and TCRdb's table has in-frame clones only and misses some. Of around 140,000 clones in the sample, around nine tenths were seen once. Material for sequencing was PBMCs. These TCRs come from a man between 18 and 29 years old in good health and CMV-seropositive.

The chain uses TRBV10-3 and TRBJ2-1; D is possibly TRBD1 (5 bases). CDR1 and CDR2 from the germline V gene are ENHRY and SYGVKD. The CDR3 totals 15 residues. Trimming took off 2 bases at V and 4 bases at J, with 12 bases between the two ends. Here the CDR3 DNA reads TGTGCCATCAGTGAGGGCGGCAGGGAATACAATGAGCAGTTCTTC. Translation gives CAISEGGREYNEQFF.

The gene calls are TRBV5-1 and TRBJ2-1; D possibly corresponds to TRBD1 (5 bases). Trimming removed 1 base from V and 5 bases from J, with 10 bases in between. The CDR3 contains 14 residues. The germline CDR1 and CDR2 sequences are SGHRS and YFSETQ. CDR3 nucleotide sequence: TGCGCCAGCAGCTTGCAGGGCCGGGACAATGAGCAGTTCTTC. This codes for CASSLQGRDNEQFF.

There are a few counts of this clone. V is TRBV18 and J is TRBJ2-1; 14 bases line up with TRBD2. V was pared by 3 bases and J by 6 bases, with 1 base of the junction left unmatched. Germline V gives CDR1 KGHSH, CDR2 LQKENI. CDR3 length equals 15 residues. The CDR3 region is CASSPGLAGANEQFF. The CDR3 bases are TGTGCCAGCTCACCGGGACTAGCGGGGGCCAATGAGCAGTTCTTC.

This chain joins TRBV28 and TRBJ1-3; possible D gene TRBD1, 6 bases. V was clipped by 9 bases and J by 0 bases, with 9 bases between them. This CDR3 spans 13 amino acids. The germline V gene has CDR1 MDHEN and CDR2 SYDVKM. The CDR3 nucleotides are TGTGCCAGTACGGACAGCTCTGGAAACACCATATATTTT. Amino acid sequence: CASTDSSGNTIYF.

CDR3 bases: TGCGCCAGCAGACAGGGGCTCACTGCGGTTGAAGCTTTCTTT. Translation gives CASRQGLTAVEAFF. The chain recombines TRBV10-2 with TRBJ1-1; TRBD1 agrees at 7 bases. Trimming at V came to 6 bases and at J to 7 bases, leaving 11 bases not matched to a gene. Germline V lookup: CDR1 WSHSY, CDR2 SAAADI. CDR3 size: 14 residues.

The chain combines TRBV11-3 with TRBJ1-1, with D possibly being TRBD1 (5 bases). Germline CDR1 and CDR2: SGHNT and YENEEA. Trimming pared 7 bases from V and 1 base from J, leaving 22 bases between. This CDR3 region has 17 residues. The CDR3, as DNA: TGTGCCAGCAAGGGTGGCCGGGGGGAGTCTCCGAACACTGAAGCTTTCTTT. As protein: CASKGGRGESPNTEAFF.

J is TRBJ1-1 and V is TRBV5-4, with 9 bases lining up with TRBD1. CDR3 length: 13 amino acids. Germline V gene data show CDR1 as SGHNT and CDR2 as YYREEE (reference sequence). Trimming at V came to 0 bases and at J to 11 bases, leaving 5 bases not matched to a gene. CDR3 DNA sequence: TGTGCCAGCAGCTTGGGCCGGGACAGGGATGCTTTCTTT. It is translated as CASSLGRDRDAFF.

This clone was found a few times. This rearrangement joins TRBV18 to TRBJ1-2, with 7 bases that match TRBD1. Germline loops: CDR1 KGHSH, CDR2 LQKENI. This CDR3 region has 14 residues. Trimming removed 2 bases from V and 5 bases from J; junction bases left unmatched: 5. CDR3 nucleotides: TGTGCCAGCTCACCAACAGGGGCTCCATATGGCTACACCTTC. Protein product: CASSPTGAPYGYTF.

The chain joins TRBV15 to TRBJ2-5; 11 bases map to TRBD1. The germline CDR1 and CDR2 sequences are LNHNV and YYDKDF (reference sequence). The CDR3 is 15 amino acids. The junction had 1 base not matched to a gene; V was cut back by 0 bases and J by 4 bases. CDR3 DNA sequence: TGTGCCACCAGCAGAGAAGGGACAGGGGGAGAGACCCAGTACTTC. Translated, it gives CATSREGTGGETQYF.

The V gene is TRBV12-5, the J gene TRBJ2-1; tentative D call: TRBD2 (5 bases). The germline V and J ends were trimmed by 0 bases and 5 bases, with 20 bases remaining between them. The CDR3 runs to 18 residues. CDR1 is LGHNT and CDR2 is FRNRAP in the germline V gene. The CDR3 DNA reads TGTGCTAGTGGTTTGGTACTTCCCGCTAGGCGGGTGGACAATGAGCAGTTCTTC. Protein: CASGLVLPARRVDNEQFF.

V and J are TRBV4-1 and TRBJ1-2; D uncertain. The CDR3 sequence is 16 residues long. Germline V gene sequence: CDR1 MGHRA, CDR2 YSYEKL. Between the trimmed V and J ends, which lost 4 bases and 1 base, there was a span of 16 bases. In nucleotides, the CDR3 is TGCGCCAGCAGCCGAAACGGAATCCACTATAACTATGGCTACACCTTC. This sequence encodes CASSRNGIHYNYGYTF.

The chain links TRBV7-9 to TRBJ2-7, with 8 bases identical to TRBD2. In germline, CDR1 is SEHNR, CDR2 FQNEAQ (reference sequence). With V trimmed by 5 bases and J by 1 base, 10 bases remained unmatched. The CDR3 has 16 residues. The chain's CDR3 is CASSPPGGTDSYEQYF. CDR3 coding DNA: TGTGCCAGCAGCCCCCCGGGGGGGACCGATTCCTACGAGCAGTACTTC.

The J gene is TRBJ2-1, the V gene TRBV6-4, with TRBD2 matching 8 bases. This CDR3 contains 18 residues. V shed 0 bases and J 6 bases; nucleotides not matched to a gene: 13. The germline gives CDR1 MRHNA, CDR2 SNTAGT. The CDR3 sequence is CASSDSLGKREGRNEQFF. CDR3 nucleotides: TGTGCCAGCAGTGACTCCCTAGGTAAACGGGAGGGGCGCAATGAGCAGTTCTTC.

This chain uses TRBV10-2 with TRBJ1-2; D possibly corresponds to TRBD1 (5 bases). In germline, CDR1 is WSHSY, CDR2 SAAADI. Trimming pared 6 bases from V and 7 bases from J, leaving 18 bases between. The CDR3 has 14 amino acids. CDR3 sequence reads: CASSYRTIISGYTF. The CDR3 nucleotides are TGCGCCAGCAGCTACAGGACCATCATCTCTGGCTACACCTTC.

V usage is TRBV2 and J usage is TRBJ1-2; no definite D call. The CDR3 consists of 13 residues. CDR1 is SNHLY, CDR2 FYNNEI, per germline. Trimming left V 11 bases short and J 3 bases short, with 16 bases between. CDR3 nucleotides: TGTGCCCTTCAAGCCCCGGGGTACTATGGCTACACCTTC. Its protein product is CALQAPGYYGYTF.